These 25 T cell receptor beta chains originate from one sample sequenced in a study of blood T cell repertoires in COVID-19. Assay used: immunoSEQ multiplex PCR; TCRdb lists only in-frame clones, some missing. Of almost 200,000 clones detected, 85% appear once; the ten largest clones hold 0.8% to 0.95%. Specimen: peripheral blood. The receptors here all came from a man in his fifties or sixties with COVID-19, enrolled during active disease.

The chain recombines TRBV5-1 with TRBJ2-5, with D maybe TRBD2 (7 bases). The CDR3 contains 15 residues. V dropped 4 bases and J dropped 4 bases, with 17 bases sitting between them. Germline V gene lookup returns CDR1 SGHRS and CDR2 YFSETQ. The CDR3 DNA follows: TGCGCCAGCAGCCTCCGGGACACGGGGGGAGAGACCCAGTACTTC. Translation gives CASSLRDTGGETQYF.

The chain couples TRBV9 to TRBJ2-2, with a tentative D call TRBD2 (5 bases). The CDR3 length is 13 residues. CDR1 and CDR2 from the germline V gene are SGDLS and YYNGEE. The V end was cut by 0 bases, the J end by 7 bases, with 7 bases between. CDR3 in amino acids: CASSVAGSGELFF. The CDR3 nucleotides are TGTGCCAGCAGCGTAGCGGGAAGCGGGGAGCTGTTTTTT.

The V and J genes are TRBV28 and TRBJ1-2; unclear D gene. The length of the CDR3 is 16 residues. Trimming took 3 bases from V and 7 from J, leaving 21 bases between them. CDR1 MDHEN and CDR2 SYDVKM come from the germline V gene. The CDR3 DNA follows: TGTGCCAGCAGTTTGGCGTTTGCTGGGGAGCGGAGTGGCTACACCTTC. It codes for CASSLAFAGERSGYTF.

This clone was found a few times. This chain uses TRBV7-3 with TRBJ2-5; weak D call: TRBD2 (6 bases). The CDR3 has 13 residues. V was cut by 6 bases and J by 8 bases, with 16 bases left in between. Germline values: CDR1 SGHTA, CDR2 FQGTGA. The DNA of the CDR3 is TGTGCCAGCAGGTCGACTGGAGGGCAAACCCAGTACTTC. Residues: CASRSTGGQTQYF.

The chain couples TRBV7-2 to TRBJ1-2; D perhaps matches TRBD1 (6 bases). The CDR3 is made up of 12 amino acids. Trimming cost V 5 bases and J 8 bases, with 12 bases left between them. CDR1 SGHTA and CDR2 FQGNSA come from the germline V gene. As DNA, the CDR3 is TGTGCCAGCAGCCACAGGGTACCCGGCTACACCTTC. The encoded protein is CASSHRVPGYTF.

The chain's CDR3 is CASRVSGSHNEQFF. CDR3 in DNA: TGTGCCAGCAGGGTGTCCGGGTCCCACAATGAGCAGTTCTTC. The V and J genes are TRBV28 and TRBJ2-1; no reliable D call. V was pared by 6 bases and J by 5 bases, with 14 bases between. This CDR3 has 14 amino acids. The germline V gene has CDR1 MDHEN and CDR2 SYDVKM.

The genes are TRBV5-1 and TRBJ2-5; 8 nucleotides align to TRBD2. The germline V gene has CDR1 SGHRS and CDR2 YFSETQ. The CDR3 is made up of 14 amino acids. With V trimmed by 2 bases and J by 5 bases, 5 bases remained unmatched. CDR3 DNA: TGCGCCAGCAGCTTAGCGGGAGATAGGGAGACCCAGTACTTC. It yields the protein CASSLAGDRETQYF.

The chain couples TRBV4-2 to TRBJ2-1, with 16 bases aligning to TRBD2. J lost 0 bases, V lost 4 bases, and 15 bases had no gene match. Germline CDR1 LGHNA, CDR2 YNFKEQ. The CDR3 consists of 22 residues. For the CDR3, the DNA is TGTGCCAGCAGCCCTTACTCCCCGTCCGGGACTAGCGGGAGGGCCTCCTACAATGAGCAGTTCTTC. This codes for CASSPYSPSGTSGRASYNEQFF.

J is TRBJ1-2 and V is TRBV2, with D uncertain. V was trimmed by 6 bases and J by 6 bases, leaving 20 bases between them. This CDR3 spans 15 amino acids. Germline loops: CDR1 SNHLY, CDR2 FYNNEI. CDR3 residues: CASSYGMQEGNGYTF. For the CDR3, the DNA is TGTGCCAGCAGCTACGGGATGCAGGAGGGTAATGGCTACACCTTC.

This rearrangement joins TRBV5-1 to TRBJ2-5; maybe TRBD2 (6 bases). V was pared by 5 bases and J by 3 bases, with 17 bases between. This CDR3 has 15 residues. Germline lookup yields CDR1 SGHRS and CDR2 YFSETQ. CDR3 sequence reads: CASSRGTFTKETQYF. Here the CDR3 DNA reads TGCGCCAGCAGTCGTGGGACTTTTACTAAAGAGACCCAGTACTTC.

The V gene is TRBV10-3, the J gene TRBJ2-6, with a tentative D call TRBD2 (6 bases). Deletions cut 10 bases from V and 0 bases from J, with 10 bases between. Per germline, CDR1 ENHRY and CDR2 SYGVKD. This CDR3 has 14 residues. The CDR3 spells CATGDSSGANVLTF. The CDR3 region has the DNA TGTGCCACGGGAGACAGCTCTGGGGCCAACGTCCTGACTTTC.

The J gene is TRBJ1-5, the V gene TRBV21-1. TRBV21-1 is a listed pseudogene. The CDR3 is 18 amino acids. The CDR3 DNA is TGTGCCAGCAGCGACCGGGACTCGCCCTTTATTAGCAATCAGCCCCAGCATTTT. Amino acids: CASSDRDSPFISNQPQHF.

The V gene is TRBV5-6, the J gene TRBJ1-5, with a possible D match to TRBD1 (6 bases). The CDR3 has 14 residues. Trimming left V 5 bases short and J 5 bases short, with 14 bases between. CDR1 and CDR2 (germline): SGHDT, YYEEEE. The CDR3 DNA reads as TGTGCCAGCAGTCTACAGGGAAGAGATCAGCCCCAGCATTTT. It translates to CASSLQGRDQPQHF.

V and J are TRBV7-9 and TRBJ1-5; TRBD1 is a possible D gene (6 bases). Looked up from germline, CDR1 is SEHNR and CDR2 is FQNEAQ (reference sequence). V shed 3 bases and J shed 11 bases, with 11 bases lying between them. CDR3 size: 12 residues. CDR3 DNA: TGTGCCAGCAGCTTCGCGACAGGTGCCCAGCATTTT. Protein: CASSFATGAQHF.

The V and J genes are TRBV7-9 and TRBJ1-1; 7 bases are shared with TRBD1. The CDR3 sequence is 14 residues long. Germline assignment: CDR1 SEHNR and CDR2 FQNEAQ (reference sequence). V lost 5 bases to trimming and J lost 5 bases; unmatched junction nucleotides: 8. The chain's CDR3 is CASSRDRDGTEAFF. The CDR3 DNA sequence: TGTGCCAGCAGCCGAGACAGGGATGGAACTGAAGCTTTCTTT.

This clone has just a few counts. The chain employs TRBV10-3 and TRBJ1-4, with a weak D call TRBD1 (5 bases). V shed 5 bases and J shed 8 bases, with 12 bases lying between them. The length of the CDR3 is 13 residues. The germline V gene has CDR1 ENHRY and CDR2 SYGVKD. In DNA, the CDR3 is TGTGCCATCAGTCCAGACAGTAAGGAAAAACTGTTTTTT. It codes for CAISPDSKEKLFF.

The chain recombines TRBV27 with TRBJ2-1; D may be TRBD2 (6 bases). V lost 2 bases, J lost 5 bases, and 13 bases lay in between. The CDR3 is 15 residues long. Germline V lookup: CDR1 MNHEY, CDR2 SMNVEV (reference sequence). CDR3: CASSLRLGGNNEQFF. As DNA, the CDR3 is TGTGCCAGCAGTTTACGACTAGGCGGAAACAATGAGCAGTTCTTC.

V usage is TRBV27 and J usage is TRBJ1-1; the D gene is possibly TRBD1 (6 bases). Germline V gives CDR1 MNHEY, CDR2 SMNVEV (reference sequence). The CDR3 spans 13 residues. V lost 0 bases and J lost 12, with 14 bases in between. The CDR3 coding sequence is TGTGCCAGCAGTTTATCGAAGGGACAAGGAACTTTCTTT. Translating gives CASSLSKGQGTFF.

Only one count was recorded for this clone. This chain joins TRBV7-9 and TRBJ1-3, with unresolved D. The CDR3 contains 14 residues. Germline-derived CDR1 and CDR2 are SEHNR and FQNEAQ (reference sequence). Trimming removed 4 bases at V and 0 bases at J, with 7 bases between. The CDR3: CASSSLASGNTIYF. The CDR3 DNA follows: TGTGCCAGCAGCTCTCTGGCCTCTGGAAACACCATATATTTT. The full variable domain, its missing parts supplied by reference TRBV7-9 and TRBJ1-3, is DTGVSQNPRHKITKRGQNVTFRCDPISEHNRLYWYRQTLGQGPEFLTYFQNEAQLEKSRLLSDRFSAERPKGSFSTLEIQRTEQGDSAMYLCASSSLASGNTIYFGEGSWLTVV.

V and J are TRBV3-1 (or the pseudogene TRBV3-2) and TRBJ2-2; perhaps TRBD1 as D (7 bases). CDR3 length equals 15 residues. Germline values: CDR1 LGHDT, CDR2 YNNKEL (reference sequence). The germline V and J ends were trimmed by 8 bases and 4 bases, with 17 bases remaining between them. CDR3 bases: TGTGCCAGCGCAGGGGCAGGGGGAGGCACCGGGGAGCTGTTTTTT. Protein: CASAGAGGGTGELFF.

Only a few counts were recorded for this clone. The chain recombines TRBV28 with TRBJ2-2; 8 positions match TRBD2. The CDR3 sequence is 15 residues long. The J segment lost 5 bases and the V segment lost 3 bases, leaving 5 bases of the junction unmatched. Germline lookup yields CDR1 MDHEN and CDR2 SYDVKM. CDR3 DNA: TGTGCCAGCAGTTTTTACGAGCGGGAGACCGGGGAGCTGTTTTTT. As protein: CASSFYERETGELFF.

This chain joins TRBV5-1 and TRBJ2-4, with D unclear. Germline V lookup: CDR1 SGHRS, CDR2 YFSETQ. Trimming removed 2 bases from V and 7 bases from J, with 13 bases in between. The CDR3 totals 14 residues. CDR3 amino acids: CASSLGSFGNIQYF. The CDR3 DNA reads TGCGCCAGCAGCTTAGGTAGTTTCGGGAACATTCAGTACTTC.

The count of this clone is one. The J gene is TRBJ2-1, the V gene TRBV24-1, with 15 bases fitting TRBD2. With 4 bases clipped from V and 8 bases from J, the junction kept 5 bases outside the gene matches. The germline V gene has CDR1 KGHDR and CDR2 SFDVKD. This CDR3 contains 16 residues. The DNA for the CDR3 is TGTGCCACCAGTGAGCGTGGACTAGCGGGAGGGGATGAGCAGTTCTTC. Its protein product is CATSERGLAGGDEQFF.

This sequence joins TRBV5-1 and TRBJ2-5; D might be TRBD1 (6 bases). The V end lost 3 bases, the J end lost 2 bases, and 11 bases lay between the germline ends. CDR3 length: 14 amino acids. Looked up from germline, CDR1 is SGHRS and CDR2 is YFSETQ. CDR3: CASSSGHRQETQYF. The CDR3 region has the DNA TGCGCCAGCAGCTCGGGACACCGACAAGAGACCCAGTACTTC.

The chain couples TRBV3-1 (or the pseudogene TRBV3-2) to TRBJ2-5; a possible D gene is TRBD1 (5 bases). The CDR3 spans 14 residues. Trimming stripped 2 bases from V and 3 bases from J, with 10 bases between. From germline, CDR1 is LGHDT and CDR2 YNNKEL (reference sequence). CDR3 sequence reads: CASSQTGGKETQYF. CDR3 coding DNA: TGTGCCAGCAGCCAAACAGGTGGAAAAGAGACCCAGTACTTC.